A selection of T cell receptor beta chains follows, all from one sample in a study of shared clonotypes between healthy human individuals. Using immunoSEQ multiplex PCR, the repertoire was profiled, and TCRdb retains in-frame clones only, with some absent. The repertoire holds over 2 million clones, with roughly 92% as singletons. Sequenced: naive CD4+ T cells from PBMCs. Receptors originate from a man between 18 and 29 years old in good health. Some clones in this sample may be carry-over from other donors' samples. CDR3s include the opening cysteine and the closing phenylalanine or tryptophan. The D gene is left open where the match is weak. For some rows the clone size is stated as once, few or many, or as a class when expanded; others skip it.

CDR3 DNA: TGTGCCAGCAGCCCGGGACTTTCTACGGGGCAGTACTTC
CDR3 protein: CASSPGLSTGQYF
V gene: TRBV11-3
clone size: .
D gene: .
J gene: TRBJ2-7

CDR3 DNA: TGTGCCAGCAGCGCCGGGACAGGGGTTTCACCCCTCCACTTT
CDR3 protein: CASSAGTGVSPLHF
V gene: TRBV9
clone size: once
D gene: TRBD1
J gene: TRBJ1-6

CDR3 DNA: TGTGCCAGCAGCAGGGGATTTAGTGAAAAACTGTTTTTT
CDR3 protein: CASSRGFSEKLFF
V gene: TRBV7-2
clone size: .
D gene: .
J gene: TRBJ1-4

CDR3 DNA: TGTGCCACCGCCAGGGTCACCTACGAGCAGTACTTC
CDR3 protein: CATARVTYEQYF
V gene: TRBV6-1
clone size: .
D gene: .
J gene: TRBJ2-7

CDR3 DNA: TGCGCCAGCGGAAGGGATGCGGGTCCTTACGAGCAGTACTTC
CDR3 protein: CASGRDAGPYEQYF
V gene: TRBV5-1
clone size: .
D gene: .
J gene: TRBJ2-7

CDR3 DNA: TGTGCCAGCAGCAGCAGTTTACCCTACGAGCAGTACTTC
CDR3 protein: CASSSSLPYEQYF
V gene: TRBV7-2
clone size: .
D gene: .
J gene: TRBJ2-7

CDR3 DNA: TGTGCCAGCGGAGATTTCTATGGAAACACCATATATTTT
CDR3 protein: CASGDFYGNTIYF
V gene: TRBV2
clone size: .
D gene: .
J gene: TRBJ1-3

CDR3 DNA: TGTGCCAGCTCACCCAATCCAGGGAACGAGGGCGGGCAGTACTTC
CDR3 protein: CASSPNPGNEGGQYF
V gene: TRBV18
clone size: once
D gene: .
J gene: TRBJ2-7

CDR3 DNA: TGTGCCAGCAGCTTGGATGGGAATGAGCAGTTCTTC
CDR3 protein: CASSLDGNEQFF
V gene: TRBV5-4
clone size: .
D gene: .
J gene: TRBJ2-1

CDR3 DNA: TGTGCCAGCAGCTTAGTCCGGGGCTCGAGCACTGAAGCTTTCTTT
CDR3 protein: CASSLVRGSSTEAFF
V gene: TRBV7-8
clone size: .
D gene: .
J gene: TRBJ1-1

CDR3 DNA: TGTGCCAGCAGTTTTTACCTGGGGCTGAAAAGCTCCTACGAGCAGTACTTC
CDR3 protein: CASSFYLGLKSSYEQYF
V gene: TRBV28
clone size: .
D gene: .
J gene: TRBJ2-7

CDR3 DNA: TGCGCCAGCAGCTTGCCCCAGGGGACAACTAATGAAAAACTGTTTTTT
CDR3 protein: CASSLPQGTTNEKLFF
V gene: TRBV5-1
clone size: .
D gene: .
J gene: TRBJ1-4

CDR3 DNA: TGCGCCAGCAGCTTGGACAGGGGGTCAGAGACCCAGTACTTC
CDR3 protein: CASSLDRGSETQYF
V gene: TRBV5-1
clone size: .
D gene: TRBD1
J gene: TRBJ2-5

CDR3 DNA: TGTGCCTGGAGTGTAAGGAGCGGGAACTACAATGAGCAGTTCTTC
CDR3 protein: CAWSVRSGNYNEQFF
V gene: TRBV30
clone size: .
D gene: TRBD2
J gene: TRBJ2-1

CDR3 DNA: TGTGCCAGCAGCCCGTCGGGACAGAATAGCAATCAGCCCCAGCATTTT
CDR3 protein: CASSPSGQNSNQPQHF
V gene: TRBV7-8
clone size: .
D gene: TRBD1
J gene: TRBJ1-5

CDR3 DNA: TGTGCCAGCAGTCGCCGGGACGGGAACACTGAAGCTTTCTTT
CDR3 protein: CASSRRDGNTEAFF
V gene: TRBV27
clone size: once
D gene: .
J gene: TRBJ1-1

CDR3 DNA: TGTGCCAGCAGTACCGGGACAGGGGATAGCGAGCAGTACTTC
CDR3 protein: CASSTGTGDSEQYF
V gene: TRBV2
clone size: .
D gene: TRBD1
J gene: TRBJ2-7

CDR3 DNA: TGTGCCAGCAGCCAAGTTAAATGGGGTTTGAACACTGAAGCTTTCTTT
CDR3 protein: CASSQVKWGLNTEAFF
V gene: TRBV4-2
clone size: .
D gene: .
J gene: TRBJ1-1

CDR3 DNA: TGTGCCATCAGTGACAGTACGGAAATGGCAGGGGATACGCAGTATTTT
CDR3 protein: CAISDSTEMAGDTQYF
V gene: TRBV10-3
clone size: .
D gene: .
J gene: TRBJ2-3

CDR3 DNA: TGTGCCACCAGCCTGGGCTCCTACAATGAGCAGTTCTTC
CDR3 protein: CATSLGSYNEQFF
V gene: TRBV15
clone size: .
D gene: .
J gene: TRBJ2-1

CDR3 DNA: TGTGCCAGCAGTTTCCGAGGAAATGAGCAGTTCTTC
CDR3 protein: CASSFRGNEQFF
V gene: TRBV28
clone size: .
D gene: .
J gene: TRBJ2-1

CDR3 DNA: TGCGCCAGCAGCCAATTTTCGACGGCAGATACGCAGTATTTT
CDR3 protein: CASSQFSTADTQYF
V gene: TRBV4-1
clone size: .
D gene: .
J gene: TRBJ2-3

CDR3 DNA: TGTGCCAGCAGCTTAGCCCGGCGGGCTCGGACCCAGTACTTC
CDR3 protein: CASSLARRARTQYF
V gene: TRBV13
clone size: .
D gene: .
J gene: TRBJ2-5

CDR3 DNA: TGTGCCAGCGGGGGTTACGAGGCGGATGGCTACACCTTC
CDR3 protein: CASGGYEADGYTF
V gene: TRBV10-3
clone size: .
D gene: .
J gene: TRBJ1-2

CDR3 DNA: TGTGCCAGCAGCCAAGTGTCTAGCGGGAACTCCAATGAGCAGTTCTTC
CDR3 protein: CASSQVSSGNSNEQFF
V gene: TRBV4-2
clone size: .
D gene: TRBD2
J gene: TRBJ2-1

CDR3 DNA: TGTGCCAGCAGCCAAGATGACAGGGGCGAAAAACTGTTTTTT
CDR3 protein: CASSQDDRGEKLFF
V gene: TRBV4-2
clone size: .
D gene: TRBD1
J gene: TRBJ1-4

CDR3 DNA: TGTGCCAGCAGCTTGGGGGATAGGGCGACGGCGAACACTGAAGCTTTCTTT
CDR3 protein: CASSLGDRATANTEAFF
V gene: TRBV5-6
clone size: .
D gene: .
J gene: TRBJ1-1

CDR3 DNA: TGCGCCAGCAGCCTTTTTCCGACAGGGACGAACACTGAAGCTTTCTTT
CDR3 protein: CASSLFPTGTNTEAFF
V gene: TRBV5-1
clone size: .
D gene: TRBD1
J gene: TRBJ1-1

CDR3 DNA: TGTGCCAGCAGCTCATCGGGCACCGGGGAGCTGTTTTTT
CDR3 protein: CASSSSGTGELFF
V gene: TRBV11-2
clone size: .
D gene: .
J gene: TRBJ2-2

CDR3 DNA: TGCGCCAGCAGCTTGGAAGGTGCTGCTAATGAAAAACTGTTTTTT
CDR3 protein: CASSLEGAANEKLFF
V gene: TRBV5-1
clone size: once
D gene: .
J gene: TRBJ1-4

CDR3 DNA: TGTGCCAGCAGCTTAGAACCGGGATCCTATAATTCACCCCTCCACTTT
CDR3 protein: CASSLEPGSYNSPLHF
V gene: TRBV11-2
clone size: once
D gene: .
J gene: TRBJ1-6

CDR3 DNA: TGTGCCAGCAGTTACCGCCCCGGAACCTCGGGCGAGCAGTACTTC
CDR3 protein: CASSYRPGTSGEQYF
V gene: TRBV6-5
clone size: .
D gene: .
J gene: TRBJ2-7

CDR3 DNA: TGTGCCAGCAGCTCAACATCTAGCGGGAGGGGCCACAATGAGCAGTTCTTC
CDR3 protein: CASSSTSSGRGHNEQFF
V gene: TRBV5-6
clone size: .
D gene: TRBD2
J gene: TRBJ2-1

CDR3 DNA: TGTGCCAGCAGACCCCCAGGCGGGGAGCTGTTTTTT
CDR3 protein: CASRPPGGELFF
V gene: TRBV6-5
clone size: .
D gene: .
J gene: TRBJ2-2

CDR3 DNA: TGCGCCAGCAGCTTGGAGGCAGGGGCCTTAGAGACCCAGTACTTC
CDR3 protein: CASSLEAGALETQYF
V gene: TRBV5-1
clone size: .
D gene: .
J gene: TRBJ2-5

CDR3 DNA: TGTGCCAGCAGCTGGGGTCGCAGGACAGGGTCTGGAAACACCATATATTTT
CDR3 protein: CASSWGRRTGSGNTIYF
V gene: TRBV7-2
clone size: .
D gene: TRBD1
J gene: TRBJ1-3

CDR3 DNA: TGCGCCAGCAGCCTGACAGGGGCTAGGGAGACCCAGTACTTC
CDR3 protein: CASSLTGARETQYF
V gene: TRBV5-1
clone size: .
D gene: TRBD1
J gene: TRBJ2-5

CDR3 DNA: TGCAGCGCCTTAAGCGGGAGGGCCTACGAGCAGTACTTC
CDR3 protein: CSALSGRAYEQYF
V gene: TRBV29-1
clone size: .
D gene: TRBD2
J gene: TRBJ2-7

CDR3 DNA: TGTGCCAGCAGACCACAGGGGGCGCGGGACGAGCAGTACTTC
CDR3 protein: CASRPQGARDEQYF
V gene: TRBV6-6
clone size: .
D gene: TRBD1
J gene: TRBJ2-7

CDR3 DNA: TGTGCCAGCTCAAAGAGAATGGCGTCTTCAGATACGCAGTATTTT
CDR3 protein: CASSKRMASSDTQYF
V gene: TRBV2
clone size: .
D gene: .
J gene: TRBJ2-3

CDR3 DNA: TGTGCCAGCAGCGTGGGGACCGTGAACACCGGGGAGCTGTTTTTT
CDR3 protein: CASSVGTVNTGELFF
V gene: TRBV11-3
clone size: .
D gene: .
J gene: TRBJ2-2

CDR3 DNA: TGCGCCAGCAGCTCCGACAGGGCCCAAGAGACCCAGTACTTC
CDR3 protein: CASSSDRAQETQYF
V gene: TRBV5-1
clone size: .
D gene: TRBD1
J gene: TRBJ2-5

CDR3 DNA: TGCGCCAGCAGCACGGGACAGGGACACTACGAGCAGTACTTC
CDR3 protein: CASSTGQGHYEQYF
V gene: TRBV5-1
clone size: once
D gene: TRBD1
J gene: TRBJ2-7

CDR3 DNA: TGTGCCAGTAGTAACGGACAGGGACGTATTGAAAAACTGTTTTTT
CDR3 protein: CASSNGQGRIEKLFF
V gene: TRBV19
clone size: .
D gene: TRBD1
J gene: TRBJ1-4

CDR3 DNA: TGCGCCAGCAGCGTATCCACAGGGGTGGGACAGCCCCAGCATTTT
CDR3 protein: CASSVSTGVGQPQHF
V gene: TRBV5-1
clone size: .
D gene: TRBD1
J gene: TRBJ1-5

CDR3 DNA: TGTGCCATCAGTGAAACAGGTTCCCTCCACGGCTACACCTTC
CDR3 protein: CAISETGSLHGYTF
V gene: TRBV10-3
clone size: .
D gene: .
J gene: TRBJ1-2

CDR3 DNA: TGTGCCAGCAGCTTGGCCCAAGTGGGGGAGCAGTACTTC
CDR3 protein: CASSLAQVGEQYF
V gene: TRBV5-8
clone size: once
D gene: .
J gene: TRBJ2-7

CDR3 DNA: TGCGCCAGCAGCCAAGTGACGACCCGGGAAAATAACTACGAGCAGTACTTC
CDR3 protein: CASSQVTTRENNYEQYF
V gene: TRBV4-1
clone size: .
D gene: .
J gene: TRBJ2-7

CDR3 DNA: TGTGCCAGCAGCAACAGGGGGCCTCAGCCCCAGCATTTT
CDR3 protein: CASSNRGPQPQHF
V gene: TRBV7-2
clone size: .
D gene: TRBD1
J gene: TRBJ1-5